This paragraph covers one T cell receptor (beta chain) sequence. The observed sequence ends 3 residues before the CDR3 terminus, with the missing tail filled in from the germline J gene. The repertoire was sequenced with immunoSEQ multiplex PCR; TCRdb's copy has only in-frame clones and lacks some. The data include about 39,000 clones; the top ten clones carry approximately 4.8%. This record belongs to a study of T cells in women clearing cervical HPV infection. For the study at large: With HLA typing for only a few women, HLA confounding remains possible.

Trimming took off 3 bases at V and 3 bases at J, with 12 bases between the two ends. This CDR3 has 14 amino acids. Looked up from germline, CDR1 is KGHSH and CDR2 is LQKENI. The chain employs TRBV18 and TRBJ2-7, with D perhaps matching TRBD1 (5 bases). Sequenced sample: blood buffy coat. This receptor was obtained from a woman between 18 and 70 years old with a cervical HPV16 infection that either progressed to CIN3+ or cleared (not recorded which). The CDR3 loop is CASSPQGRDYEQYF. Incomplete CDR3 DNA: TGTGCCAGCTCACCGCAGGGCAGGGACTACGAG. Drawing the rest from reference TRBV18 and TRBJ2-7, the complete variable domain is NAGVMQNPRHLVRRRGQEARLRCSPMKGHSHVYWYRQLPEEGLKFMVYLQKENIIDESGMPKERFSAEFPKEGPSILRIQQVVRGDSAAYFCASSPQGRDYEQYFGPGTRLTVT.